This TCR beta chain is drawn from a study of T cell repertoires in cytomegalovirus infection. About the study: Public TCR beta signatures marked donors with CMV infection and the matching HLA. Broader study findings: CMV-specific TCR beta clonotypes restricted by HLA-C dominated the ex vivo response. People with CMV and the relevant HLA were identified by cumulative public TCR beta family frequency.

This clonotype was found a few times. Its antigen is not known. TCRdb re-called the reads with MiXCR, one entry per CDR3 protein. This table holds around 77,000 distinct CDR3 sequences, 20% to 25% found once. This clonotype was obtained from a human donor in good health (CMV status not recorded). Some clones in this sample may be carry-over from other donors' samples. The starting material was CD8+ T cells from cultured PBMCs, obtained from culture after CMV antigen stimulation.

The CDR3 sequence: CASSNPPLSGKEQFF. The CDR3 nucleotides are TGTGCCAGCAGCAATCCTCCCCTCTCGGGGAAGGAGCAGTTCTTC. The chain has TRBV7-6 and TRBJ2-1; perhaps TRBD2 as D (5 bases). CDR1 and CDR2 (germline): SGHVS, FNYEAQ. The germline V and J ends were trimmed by 5 bases and 10 bases, with 21 bases remaining between them. This CDR3 has 15 residues.